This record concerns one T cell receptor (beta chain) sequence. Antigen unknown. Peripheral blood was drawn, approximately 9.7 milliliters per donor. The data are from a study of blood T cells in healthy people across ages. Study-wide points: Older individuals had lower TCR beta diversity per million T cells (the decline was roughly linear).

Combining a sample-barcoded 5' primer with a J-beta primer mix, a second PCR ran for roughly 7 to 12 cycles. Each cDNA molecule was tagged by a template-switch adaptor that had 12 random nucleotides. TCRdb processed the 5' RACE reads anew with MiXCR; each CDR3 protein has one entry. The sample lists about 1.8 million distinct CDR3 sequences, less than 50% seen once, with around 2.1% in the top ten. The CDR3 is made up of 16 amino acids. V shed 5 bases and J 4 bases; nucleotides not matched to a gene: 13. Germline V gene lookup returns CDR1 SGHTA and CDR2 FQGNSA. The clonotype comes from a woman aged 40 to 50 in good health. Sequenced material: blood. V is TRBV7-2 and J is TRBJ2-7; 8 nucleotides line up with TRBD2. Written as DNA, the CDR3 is TGTGCCAGCAGCCTCGGAGTAGGACTAGCTTCATACGAGCAGTACTTC. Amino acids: CASSLGVGLASYEQYF.